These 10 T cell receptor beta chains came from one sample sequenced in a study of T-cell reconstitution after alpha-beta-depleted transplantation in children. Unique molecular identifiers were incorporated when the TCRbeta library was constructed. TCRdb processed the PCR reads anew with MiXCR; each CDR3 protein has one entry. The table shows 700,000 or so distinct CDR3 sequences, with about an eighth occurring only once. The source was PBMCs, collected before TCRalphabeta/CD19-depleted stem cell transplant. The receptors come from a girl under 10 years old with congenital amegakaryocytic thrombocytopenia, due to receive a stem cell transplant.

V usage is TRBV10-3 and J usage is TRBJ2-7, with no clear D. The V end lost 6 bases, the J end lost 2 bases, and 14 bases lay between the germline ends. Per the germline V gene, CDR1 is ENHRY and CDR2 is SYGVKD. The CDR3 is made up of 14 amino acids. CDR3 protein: CAISPPPGTYEQYF. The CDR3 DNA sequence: TGTGCCATCAGCCCCCCCCCAGGAACCTACGAGCAGTACTTC.

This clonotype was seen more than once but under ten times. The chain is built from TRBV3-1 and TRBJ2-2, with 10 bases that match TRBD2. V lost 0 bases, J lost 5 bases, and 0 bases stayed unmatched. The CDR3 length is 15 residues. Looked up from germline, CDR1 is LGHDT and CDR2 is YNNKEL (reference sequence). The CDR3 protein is CASSQEAGGTGELFF. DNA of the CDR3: TGTGCCAGCAGCCAAGAAGCGGGGGGGACCGGGGAGCTGTTTTTT. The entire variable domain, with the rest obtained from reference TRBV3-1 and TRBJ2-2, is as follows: DTAVSQTPKYLVTQMGNDKSIKCEQNLGHDTMYWYKQDSKKFLKIMFSYNNKELIINETVPNRFSPKSPDKAHLNLHINSLELGDSAVYFCASSQEAGGTGELFFGEGSRLTVL.

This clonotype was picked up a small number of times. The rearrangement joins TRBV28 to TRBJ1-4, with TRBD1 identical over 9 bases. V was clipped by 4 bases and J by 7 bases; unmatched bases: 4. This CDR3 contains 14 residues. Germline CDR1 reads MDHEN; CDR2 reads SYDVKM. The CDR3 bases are TGTGCCAGCAGTTACGGGACAGGGCTTGAAAAACTGTTTTTT. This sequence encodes CASSYGTGLEKLFF.

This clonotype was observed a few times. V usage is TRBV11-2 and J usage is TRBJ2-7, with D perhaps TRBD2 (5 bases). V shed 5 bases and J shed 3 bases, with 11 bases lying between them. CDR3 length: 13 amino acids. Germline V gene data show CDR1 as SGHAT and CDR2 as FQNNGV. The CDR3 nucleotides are TGTGCCAGCAGCGATGGACTTATCTACGAGCAGTACTTC. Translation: CASSDGLIYEQYF. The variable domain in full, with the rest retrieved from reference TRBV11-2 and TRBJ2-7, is EAGVAQSPRYKIIEKRQSVAFWCNPISGHATLYWYQQILGQGPKLLIQFQNNGVVDDSQLPKDRFSAERLKGVDSTLKIQPAKLEDSAVYLCASSDGLIYEQYFGPGTRLTVT.

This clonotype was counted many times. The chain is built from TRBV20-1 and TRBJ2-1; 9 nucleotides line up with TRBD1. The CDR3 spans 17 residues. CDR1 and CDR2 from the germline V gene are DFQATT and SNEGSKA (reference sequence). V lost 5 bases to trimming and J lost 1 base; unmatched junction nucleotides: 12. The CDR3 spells CSAEPGTGILSYNEQFF. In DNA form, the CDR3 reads TGCAGTGCTGAACCCGGGACAGGGATCTTGTCCTACAATGAGCAGTTCTTC.

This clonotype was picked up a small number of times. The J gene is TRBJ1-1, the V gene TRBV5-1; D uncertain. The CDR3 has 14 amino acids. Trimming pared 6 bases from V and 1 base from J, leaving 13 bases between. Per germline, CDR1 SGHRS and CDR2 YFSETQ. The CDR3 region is CASTGNSWNTEAFF. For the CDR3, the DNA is TGCGCCAGCACGGGGAACTCCTGGAACACTGAAGCTTTCTTT.

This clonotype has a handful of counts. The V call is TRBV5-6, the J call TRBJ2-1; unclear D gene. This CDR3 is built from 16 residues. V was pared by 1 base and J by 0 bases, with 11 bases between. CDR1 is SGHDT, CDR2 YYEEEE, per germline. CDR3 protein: CASSLFAYSSYNEQFF. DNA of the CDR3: TGTGCCAGCAGCTTGTTTGCGTACAGCTCCTACAATGAGCAGTTCTTC. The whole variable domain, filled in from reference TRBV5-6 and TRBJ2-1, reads DAGVTQSPTHLIKTRGQQVTLRCSPKSGHDTVSWYQQALGQGPQFIFQYYEEEERQRGNFPDRFSGHQFPNYSSELNVNALLLGDSALYLCASSLFAYSSYNEQFFGPGTRLTVL.

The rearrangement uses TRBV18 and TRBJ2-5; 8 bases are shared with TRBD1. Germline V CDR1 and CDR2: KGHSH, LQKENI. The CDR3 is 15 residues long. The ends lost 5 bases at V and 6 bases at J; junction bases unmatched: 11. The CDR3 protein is CASSKDRVVEQTQYF. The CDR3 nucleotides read TGTGCCAGCTCAAAGGACAGGGTAGTCGAGCAGACCCAGTACTTC. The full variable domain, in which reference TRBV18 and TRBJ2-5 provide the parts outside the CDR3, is NAGVMQNPRHLVRRRGQEARLRCSPMKGHSHVYWYRQLPEEGLKFMVYLQKENIIDESGMPKERFSAEFPKEGPSILRIQQVVRGDSAAYFCASSKDRVVEQTQYFGPGTRLLVL.

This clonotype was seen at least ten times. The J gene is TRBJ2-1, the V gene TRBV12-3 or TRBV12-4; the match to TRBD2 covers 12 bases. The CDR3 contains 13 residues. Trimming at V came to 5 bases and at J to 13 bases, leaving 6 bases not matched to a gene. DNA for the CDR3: TGTGCCAGCAGTGGTCGACTAGCGGGAGAACAGTTCTTC. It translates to CASSGRLAGEQFF.

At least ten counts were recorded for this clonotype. CDR3 sequence reads: CASSLGTSGVQETQYF. CDR3 DNA: TGTGCCAGCAGCCTCGGGACTAGCGGAGTCCAAGAGACCCAGTACTTC. The chain is built from TRBV9 and TRBJ2-5; 11 bases fit TRBD2. The CDR3 has 16 amino acids. V was pared by 4 bases and J by 1 base, with 6 bases of the junction left unmatched. The germline CDR1 and CDR2 sequences are SGDLS and YYNGEE.